The source of this T cell receptor beta chain is a study of regulatory T cells in long-lasting Graves disease. The time point is: persistent/refractory GD, antithyroid drugs over 5 years with positive TRAb. Making the TCR library involved RNA that had been extracted from PBMCs. This clonotype showed up many times. For TCR beta, libraries came from iRepertoire HTBI primers and Arm-PCR of CDR3 regions. TCRdb reprocessed the multiplex PCR reads via MiXCR and lists one record per CDR3 protein. The sample holds roughly 450,000 distinct CDR3 sequences, roughly a quarter seen once. This CDR3 has 14 residues. Losses at the gene ends were 4 bases for V and 3 bases for J; bases not matched to a gene: 0. Germline-derived CDR1 and CDR2 are MNHEY and SVGEGT.

The specimen was peripheral blood mononuclear cells (PBMCs), collected when the disease was refractory, from a patient treated with antithyroid drugs. The chain combines TRBV6-2 or TRBV6-3 with TRBJ1-6; 7 bases align to TRBD1. The receptor's source is a female donor with Graves disease. The CDR3 nucleotides are TGTGCCAGCAGTTGGGACAGCTATAATTCACCCCTCCACTTT. This codes for CASSWDSYNSPLHF.